This T cell receptor beta chain stems from a study of blood T cell repertoires in COVID-19. Background on the study: Specimens from acute and convalescent COVID-19 originated in the United States, Italy and Spain. Nucleic acid was either cDNA or gDNA, and it came from T cells, B-cell-depleted T cells, or PBMCs.

Original processing notes: Nucleated cell number was recorded as an estimate derived from reference gene primer amplification. Here immunoSEQ multiplex PCR was the method, and the copy in TCRdb shows in-frame clones only, minus some. The D gene and trimming were derived from the DNA, and the V and J assignments and clone size from that table. Seen here are under 300,000 clones, 70% to 90% observed once, and the top ten hold 3.3%. Sequenced: PBMCs or T cells enriched from blood (not recorded which). The TCR comes from a woman aged 40-49 years with acute COVID-19.

CDR3 nucleotide sequence: TGTGCCAGCAGGGAGAGAACTAAGCGAGTCTACGAGCAGTACTTC. Translating gives CASRERTKRVYEQYF. J is TRBJ2-7 and V is TRBV6-5; D gene ambiguous. Trimming cost V 6 bases and J 3 bases, with 18 bases left between them. Per germline, CDR1 MNHEY and CDR2 SVGAGI. The CDR3 contains 15 residues.